This T cell receptor beta chain was identified in a study of blood T cells in healthy people across ages. Overall study results and limits: A strong correlation between TCR beta diversity and naive T cell percentage was seen.

The CDR3 contains 16 residues. V was shortened by 1 base and J by 4 bases, with 16 bases between the two germline ends. The germline V gene encodes CDR1 SEHNR and CDR2 FQNEAQ (reference sequence). Worth noting for this clonotype: Its target is unknown.

Combining a sample-barcoded 5' primer with a J-beta primer mix, a second PCR ran for roughly 7 to 11 cycles. A 12-random-nucleotide template-switch adaptor tagged each cDNA molecule. Each CDR3 protein gets one entry after TCRdb re-called the 5' RACE reads with MiXCR. Of 950,000 to 1,200,000 distinct CDR3 sequences in the sample, roughly two fifths were seen once. Total RNA, at least 5 micrograms per sample, was extracted from PBMCs. This chain links TRBV7-9 with TRBJ1-2; D uncertain. This TCR was sampled from a man aged 18 to 29 in good health. The material sequenced was blood. CDR3 sequence reads: CASSLVATSDSYGYTF. Here the CDR3 DNA reads TGTGCCAGCAGCTTAGTCGCGACTTCCGATAGCTATGGCTACACCTTC.